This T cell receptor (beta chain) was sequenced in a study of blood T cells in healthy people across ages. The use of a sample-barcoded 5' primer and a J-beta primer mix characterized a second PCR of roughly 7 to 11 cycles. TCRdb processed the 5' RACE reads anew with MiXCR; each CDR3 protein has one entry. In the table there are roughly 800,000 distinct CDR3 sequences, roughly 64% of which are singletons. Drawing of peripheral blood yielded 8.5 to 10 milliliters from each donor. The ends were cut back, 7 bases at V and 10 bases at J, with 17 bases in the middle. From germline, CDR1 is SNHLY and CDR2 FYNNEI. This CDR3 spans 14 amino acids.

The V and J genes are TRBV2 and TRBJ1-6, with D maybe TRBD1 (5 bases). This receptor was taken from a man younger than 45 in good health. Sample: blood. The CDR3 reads CASNIGQGGSPLHF. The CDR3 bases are TGTGCCAGCAATATAGGGCAGGGCGGATCACCCCTCCACTTT.